This T cell receptor beta chain derives from a study of cytomegalovirus exposure and HLA in healthy donors. As for the study in general: Of several hundred genotyped donors, 81% grouped in the Caucasian-associated ancestry cluster. Study-wide findings and caveats: Several top significant clusters appeared, in a later analysis, to be linked to common viral pathogens. Among the sequence variants, a highly shared cluster was likely an artifact of sequencing. A missense variant in DCLRE1C was later tied to TCR beta V- and J-gene trimming.

Details on this clone: Its antigen is not known.

PCR used 60 Vbeta primers and 13 Jbeta primers. TCRdb's copy holds only in-frame clones and misses some; the assay was immunoSEQ multiplex PCR. Among 84,000 or so clones listed, under 80% were seen once. The CDR3 contains 12 residues. The trim removed 4 bases at V and 7 bases at J, leaving 4 bases unmatched. Germline CDR1 and CDR2: SGDLS and YYNGEE. Input material: PBMCs. This sequence originates from a human donor in good health. The chain combines TRBV9 with TRBJ1-1; TRBD1 aligns across 7 bases. The CDR3 nucleotides are TGTGCCAGCAGCCCACGGACAGGTGAAGCTTTCTTT. Its translation: CASSPRTGEAFF.